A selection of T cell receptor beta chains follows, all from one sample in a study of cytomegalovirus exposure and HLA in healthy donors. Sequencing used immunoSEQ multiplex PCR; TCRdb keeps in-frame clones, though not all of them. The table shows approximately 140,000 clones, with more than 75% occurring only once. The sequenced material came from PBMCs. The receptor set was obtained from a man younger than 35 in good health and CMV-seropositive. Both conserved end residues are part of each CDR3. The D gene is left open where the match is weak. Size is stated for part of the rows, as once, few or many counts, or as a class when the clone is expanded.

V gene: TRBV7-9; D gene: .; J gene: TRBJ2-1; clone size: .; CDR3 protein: CASSRGASNEQFF; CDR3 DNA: TGTGCCAGCAGCCGTGGAGCTTCCAATGAGCAGTTCTTC
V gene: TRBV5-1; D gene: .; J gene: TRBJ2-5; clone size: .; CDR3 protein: CASSYSAKETQYF; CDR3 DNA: TGCGCCAGCAGCTACTCTGCCAAAGAGACCCAGTACTTC
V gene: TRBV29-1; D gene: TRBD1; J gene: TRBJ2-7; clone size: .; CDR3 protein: CSVDRGDSYEQYF; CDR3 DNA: TGCAGCGTAGACAGGGGGGACTCCTACGAGCAGTACTTC
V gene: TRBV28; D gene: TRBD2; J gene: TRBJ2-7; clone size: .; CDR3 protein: CASRPPGGYEQYF; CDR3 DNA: TGTGCCAGCAGACCACCGGGAGGCTACGAGCAGTACTTC
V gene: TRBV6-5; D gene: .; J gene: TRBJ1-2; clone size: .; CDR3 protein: CASREGDYGYTF; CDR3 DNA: TGTGCCAGCAGGGAAGGGGACTATGGCTACACCTTC
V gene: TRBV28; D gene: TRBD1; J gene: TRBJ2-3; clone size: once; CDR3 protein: CASSPATGGLDTQYF; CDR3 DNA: TGTGCCAGCAGTCCTGCTACAGGGGGCCTGGATACGCAGTATTTT
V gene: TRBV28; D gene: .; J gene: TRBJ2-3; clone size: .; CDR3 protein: CASSLRSTDTQYF; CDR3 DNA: TGTGCCAGCAGTTTGCGGAGCACAGATACGCAGTATTTT
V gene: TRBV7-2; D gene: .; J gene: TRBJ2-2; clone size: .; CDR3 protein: CASSLVRLEGPGELFF; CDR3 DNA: TGTGCCAGCAGCTTAGTTAGGCTCGAGGGCCCCGGGGAGCTGTTTTTT
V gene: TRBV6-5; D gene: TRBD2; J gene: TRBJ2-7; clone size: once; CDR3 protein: CASRLVAGGPREQYF; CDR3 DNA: TGTGCCAGCAGGTTGGTAGCGGGAGGGCCGCGTGAGCAGTACTTC
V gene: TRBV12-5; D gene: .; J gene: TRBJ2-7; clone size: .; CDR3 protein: CASGFPFSGGGSYEQYF; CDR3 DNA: TGTGCTAGTGGTTTCCCCTTCTCCGGAGGCGGCTCCTACGAGCAGTACTTC
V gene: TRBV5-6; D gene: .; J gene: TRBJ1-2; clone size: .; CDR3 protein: CASSVRRGNYGYTF; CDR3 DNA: TGTGCCAGCAGCGTTAGGCGGGGTAACTATGGCTACACCTTC
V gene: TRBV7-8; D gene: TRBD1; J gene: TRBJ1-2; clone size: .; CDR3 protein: CASSSSTGTAYGYTF; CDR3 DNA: TGTGCCAGCAGCTCGTCTACCGGGACAGCCTATGGCTACACCTTC
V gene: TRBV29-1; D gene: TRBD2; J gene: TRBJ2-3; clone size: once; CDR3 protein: CSGRGSGRAPDTQYF; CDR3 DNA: TGCAGCGGAAGAGGTAGCGGGAGGGCCCCAGATACGCAGTATTTT
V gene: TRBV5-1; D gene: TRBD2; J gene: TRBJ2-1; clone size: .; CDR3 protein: CASSAPTGTSGIGNEQFF; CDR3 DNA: TGCGCCAGCAGCGCTCCTACCGGGACTAGCGGGATCGGCAATGAGCAGTTCTTC
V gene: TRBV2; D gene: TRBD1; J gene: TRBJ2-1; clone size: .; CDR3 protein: CASSVSRDRVRNEQFF; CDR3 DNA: TGTGCCAGCAGTGTCTCTCGGGACAGGGTAAGGAATGAGCAGTTCTTC
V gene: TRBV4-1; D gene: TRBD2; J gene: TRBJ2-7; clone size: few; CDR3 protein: CASSQDGTSATLYEQYF; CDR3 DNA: TGCGCCAGCAGCCAAGATGGGACTAGCGCCACTCTCTACGAGCAGTACTTC
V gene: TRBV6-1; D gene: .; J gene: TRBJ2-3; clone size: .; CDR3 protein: CASSELPGTTDTQYF; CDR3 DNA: TGTGCCAGCAGTGAACTACCGGGAACCACAGATACGCAGTATTTT
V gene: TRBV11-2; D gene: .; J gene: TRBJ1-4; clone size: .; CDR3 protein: CASSFYREHEKLFF; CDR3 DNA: TGTGCCAGCAGCTTCTACAGGGAGCATGAAAAACTGTTTTTT
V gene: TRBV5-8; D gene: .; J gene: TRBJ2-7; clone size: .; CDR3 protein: CASSLAGAGDEQYF; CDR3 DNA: TGTGCCAGCAGCTTGGCTGGGGCTGGGGACGAGCAGTACTTC
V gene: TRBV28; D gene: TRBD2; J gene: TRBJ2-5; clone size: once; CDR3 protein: CASSWFLGGSGQETQYF; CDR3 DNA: TGTGCCAGCAGTTGGTTTCTCGGCGGGAGTGGCCAAGAGACCCAGTACTTC
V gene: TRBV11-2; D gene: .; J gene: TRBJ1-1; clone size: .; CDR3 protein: CASSSTGPYLNTEAFF; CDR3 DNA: TGTGCCAGCAGCTCGACAGGTCCCTACCTGAACACTGAAGCTTTCTTT
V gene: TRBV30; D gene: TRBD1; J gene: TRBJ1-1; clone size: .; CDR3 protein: CAWSRDSNTEAFF; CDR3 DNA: TGTGCCTGGAGTCGGGACAGCAACACTGAAGCTTTCTTT
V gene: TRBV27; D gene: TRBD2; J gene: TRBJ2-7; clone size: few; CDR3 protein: CASSLKLTGGPGEQYF; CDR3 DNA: TGTGCCAGCAGTTTAAAGTTGACGGGAGGGCCGGGTGAGCAGTACTTC
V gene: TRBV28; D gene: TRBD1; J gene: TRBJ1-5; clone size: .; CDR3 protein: CASSSGGYNQPQHF; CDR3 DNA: TGTGCCAGCAGCTCAGGGGGATACAATCAGCCCCAGCATTTT
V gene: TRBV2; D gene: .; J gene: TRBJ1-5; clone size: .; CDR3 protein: CASLLDSSNQPQHF; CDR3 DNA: TGTGCCAGTCTCCTGGACAGTAGCAATCAGCCCCAGCATTTT
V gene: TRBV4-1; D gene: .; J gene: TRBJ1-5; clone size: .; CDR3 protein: CASSQGGVQPQHF; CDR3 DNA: TGCGCCAGCAGCCAGGGAGGGGTTCAGCCCCAGCATTTT
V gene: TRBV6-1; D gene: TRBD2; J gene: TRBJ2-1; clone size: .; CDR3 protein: CASSALLAEYNEQFF; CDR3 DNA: TGTGCCAGCAGCGCACTACTAGCGGAATACAATGAGCAGTTCTTC
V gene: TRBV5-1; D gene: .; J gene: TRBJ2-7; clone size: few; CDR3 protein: CASSLAGNSYEQYF; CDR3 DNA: TGCGCCAGCAGCTTGGCGGGGAACTCCTACGAGCAGTACTTC
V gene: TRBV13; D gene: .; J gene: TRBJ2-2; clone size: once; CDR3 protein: CASATSNTGELFF; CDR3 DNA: TGTGCCAGCGCCACTAGCAACACCGGGGAGCTGTTTTTT
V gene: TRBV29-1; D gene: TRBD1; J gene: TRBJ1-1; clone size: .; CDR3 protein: CSVDTGGTEAFF; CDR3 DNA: TGCAGCGTAGATACAGGGGGCACTGAAGCTTTCTTT
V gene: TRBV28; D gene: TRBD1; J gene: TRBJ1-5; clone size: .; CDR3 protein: CASSLTGNGQPQHF; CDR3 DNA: TGTGCCAGCAGTCTGACAGGGAATGGACAGCCCCAGCATTTT
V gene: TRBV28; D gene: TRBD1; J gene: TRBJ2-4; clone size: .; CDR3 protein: CASSQGQGLTKNIQYF; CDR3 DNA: TGTGCCAGCAGCCAAGGACAGGGTCTGACCAAAAACATTCAGTACTTC
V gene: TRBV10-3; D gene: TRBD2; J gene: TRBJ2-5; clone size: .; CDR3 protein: CAVGGGEETQYF; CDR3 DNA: TGTGCCGTTGGGGGGGGAGAAGAGACCCAGTACTTC
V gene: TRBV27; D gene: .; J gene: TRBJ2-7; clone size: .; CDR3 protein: CASSLRGSYEQYF; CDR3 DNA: TGTGCCAGCAGTTTAAGGGGAAGCTACGAGCAGTACTTC
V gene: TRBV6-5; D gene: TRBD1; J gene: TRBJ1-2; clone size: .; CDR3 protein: CASSQQGGTNYGYTF; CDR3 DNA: TGTGCCAGCAGTCAACAGGGGGGGACTAACTATGGCTACACCTTC
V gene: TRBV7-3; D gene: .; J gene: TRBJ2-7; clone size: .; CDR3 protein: CASSRGPSEQYF; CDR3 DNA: TGTGCCAGCAGCCGCGGGCCTAGCGAGCAGTACTTC
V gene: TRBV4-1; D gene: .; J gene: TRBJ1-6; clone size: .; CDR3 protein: CASSHQTEYNSPLHF; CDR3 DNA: TGCGCCAGCAGCCATCAAACAGAGTATAATTCACCCCTCCACTTT
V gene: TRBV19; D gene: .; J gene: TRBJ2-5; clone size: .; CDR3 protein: CASSIDRDRQTQYF; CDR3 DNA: TGTGCCAGTAGTATAGATCGCGACAGGCAGACCCAGTACTTC
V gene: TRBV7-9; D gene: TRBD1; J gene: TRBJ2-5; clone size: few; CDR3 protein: CASSSPTGEGETQYF; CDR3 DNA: TGTGCCAGCAGCTCCCCGACAGGGGAAGGAGAGACCCAGTACTTC
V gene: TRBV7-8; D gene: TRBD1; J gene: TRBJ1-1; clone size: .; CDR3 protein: CASSFEGANTEAFF; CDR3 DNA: TGTGCCAGCAGCTTCGAGGGGGCTAATACTGAAGCTTTCTTT
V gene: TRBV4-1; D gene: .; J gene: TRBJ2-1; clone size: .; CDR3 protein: CASSLGFEGSYNEQFF; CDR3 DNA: TGCGCCAGCAGCCTGGGGTTTGAGGGCTCCTACAATGAGCAGTTCTTC